Detailed here is one T cell receptor beta chain. Its antigen is undetermined. The sample comes from a study of OX40 agonist ivuxolimab in advanced cancers. The study, taken as a whole, reports: At 0.1 to 3.0 mg/kg, clonal expansion of CD4+ and CD8+ blood T cells had occurred by week 6. Mean expanded clone counts were higher in CD8+ than CD4+ T cells.

Sequencing used immunoSEQ multiplex PCR; TCRdb keeps in-frame clones, though not all of them. The table lists 50,000 to 65,000 clones, about 88% of them singletons, with roughly 0.66% in the top ten. The receptor was derived from an adult with an advanced solid tumor such as melanoma, head and neck, liver or kidney cancer. The sample consisted of CD4+ or CD8+ T cells sorted from blood, taken in a trial of the OX40 agonist ivuxolimab.

CDR3 protein: CASSPALAGVHEQYF. The CDR3 nucleotides read TGTGCCAGCAGCCCGGCTCTAGCGGGAGTCCACGAGCAGTACTTC. The genes are TRBV7-3 and TRBJ2-7; 10 bases align to TRBD2. The V gene end was trimmed by 5 bases and the J gene end by 5 bases; junction bases not matched to a gene: 9. Germline lookup yields CDR1 SGHTA and CDR2 FQGTGA. The CDR3 length is 15 residues.